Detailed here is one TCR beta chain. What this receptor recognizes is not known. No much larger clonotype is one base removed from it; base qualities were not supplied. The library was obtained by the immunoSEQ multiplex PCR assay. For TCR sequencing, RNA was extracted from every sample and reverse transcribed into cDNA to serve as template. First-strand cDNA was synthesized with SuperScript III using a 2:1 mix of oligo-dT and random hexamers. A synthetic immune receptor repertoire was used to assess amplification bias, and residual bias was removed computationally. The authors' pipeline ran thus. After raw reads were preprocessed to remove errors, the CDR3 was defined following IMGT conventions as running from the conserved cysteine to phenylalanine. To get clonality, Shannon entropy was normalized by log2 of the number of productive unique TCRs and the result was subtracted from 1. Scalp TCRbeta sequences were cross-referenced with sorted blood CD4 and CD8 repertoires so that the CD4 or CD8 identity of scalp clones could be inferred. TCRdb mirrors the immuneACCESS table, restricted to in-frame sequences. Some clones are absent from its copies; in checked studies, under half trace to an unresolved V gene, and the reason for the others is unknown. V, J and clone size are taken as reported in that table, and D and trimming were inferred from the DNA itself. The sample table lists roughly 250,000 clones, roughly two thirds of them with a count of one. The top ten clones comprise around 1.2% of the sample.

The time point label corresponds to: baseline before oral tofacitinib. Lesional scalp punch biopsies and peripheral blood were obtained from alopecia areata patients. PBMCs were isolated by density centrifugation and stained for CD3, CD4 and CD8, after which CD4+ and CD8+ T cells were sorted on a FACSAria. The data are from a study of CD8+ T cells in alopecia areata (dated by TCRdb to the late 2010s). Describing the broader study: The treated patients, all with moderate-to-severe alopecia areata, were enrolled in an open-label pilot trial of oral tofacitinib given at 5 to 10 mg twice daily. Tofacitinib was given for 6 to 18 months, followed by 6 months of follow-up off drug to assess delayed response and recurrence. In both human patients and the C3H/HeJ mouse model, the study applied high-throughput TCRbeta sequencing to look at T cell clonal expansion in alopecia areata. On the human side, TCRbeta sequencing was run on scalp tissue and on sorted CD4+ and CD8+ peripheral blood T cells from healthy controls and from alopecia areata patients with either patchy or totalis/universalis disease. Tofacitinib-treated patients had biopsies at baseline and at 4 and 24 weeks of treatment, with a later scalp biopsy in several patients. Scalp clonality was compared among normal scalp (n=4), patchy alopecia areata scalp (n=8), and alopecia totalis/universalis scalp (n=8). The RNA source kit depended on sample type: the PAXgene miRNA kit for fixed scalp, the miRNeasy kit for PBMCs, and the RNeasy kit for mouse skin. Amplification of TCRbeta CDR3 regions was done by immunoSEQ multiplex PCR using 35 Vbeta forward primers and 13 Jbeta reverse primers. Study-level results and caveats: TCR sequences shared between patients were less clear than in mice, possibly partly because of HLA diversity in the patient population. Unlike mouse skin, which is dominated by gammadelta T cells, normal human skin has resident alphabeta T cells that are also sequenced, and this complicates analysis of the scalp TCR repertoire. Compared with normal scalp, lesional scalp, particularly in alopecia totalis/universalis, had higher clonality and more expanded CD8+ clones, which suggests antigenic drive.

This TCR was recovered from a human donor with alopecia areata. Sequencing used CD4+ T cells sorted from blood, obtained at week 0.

The DNA sequence is TGTGCCTGGAGTGTAGAGGTGACCCAGTACTTC. Its amino acids are CAWSVEVTQYF. This receptor chain uses TRBV30 and TRBJ2-5, with the D gene not clear enough to name. The CDR1 and CDR2 encoded by the germline V gene (reference sequence) are GTSNPN and SVGIG. Reading from cysteine to phenylalanine, the CDR3 counts 11 amino acids. Here the CDR3 DNA is all that survives: 33 bases in frame from base 1. The junction carries 6 bases between V and J, which are trimmed by 0 bases and 7 bases respectively.